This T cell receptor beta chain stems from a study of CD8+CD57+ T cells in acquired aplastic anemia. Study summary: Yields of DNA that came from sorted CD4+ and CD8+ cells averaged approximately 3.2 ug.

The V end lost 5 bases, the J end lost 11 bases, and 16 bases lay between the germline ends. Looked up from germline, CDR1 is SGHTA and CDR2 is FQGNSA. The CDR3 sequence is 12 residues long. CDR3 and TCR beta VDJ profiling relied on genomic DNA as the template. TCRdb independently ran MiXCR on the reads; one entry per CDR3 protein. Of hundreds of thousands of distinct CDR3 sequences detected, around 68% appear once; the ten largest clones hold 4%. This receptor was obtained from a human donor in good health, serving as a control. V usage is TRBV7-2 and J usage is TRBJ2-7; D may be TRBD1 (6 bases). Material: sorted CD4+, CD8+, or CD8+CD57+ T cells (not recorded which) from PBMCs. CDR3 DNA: TGTGCCAGCAGCCCATCCAGGGGAGAAGAGTACTTC. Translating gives CASSPSRGEEYF.